This T cell receptor (beta chain) comes out of a study of cytomegalovirus exposure and HLA in healthy donors. Study-level results: Serostatus for CMV was the only available immune exposure information.

Each of the donors was a healthy bone marrow donor. Germline CDR1 LGHNA, CDR2 YNFKEQ. V dropped 4 bases and J dropped 0; count of bases not matched to a gene: 5. The CDR3 has 15 amino acids. A note on this clone: Its specificity is unknown.

PCR used 60 Vbeta primers and 13 Jbeta primers. TCRdb keeps only in-frame clones here, not all; method: immunoSEQ multiplex PCR. Its table lists 100,000 to 150,000 clones. V is TRBV4-2 and J is TRBJ1-2; TRBD1 matches at 7 bases. Specimen: PBMCs. This sequence originates from a woman in her thirties or forties in good health and CMV-seronegative. The CDR3 nucleotides read TGTGCCAGCAGCCTACCGGGACAGCCTAACTATGGCTACACCTTC. Its translation is CASSLPGQPNYGYTF.